One sample yielded the 5 T cell receptor beta chains listed below, sequenced in a study of OX40 agonist ivuxolimab in advanced cancers. Profiling relied on immunoSEQ multiplex PCR, and the TCRdb table lists in-frame clones only, not all of them. This sample has fewer than 90,000 clones, with 88% found just once. This material consisted of CD4+ or CD8+ T cells sorted from blood, taken in a trial of the OX40 agonist ivuxolimab. These receptors were obtained from an adult with an advanced solid tumor such as melanoma, head and neck, liver or kidney cancer.

CDR3: CASSGGGGSGTEAFF. CDR3 DNA: TGTGCCAGCAGCGGAGGAGGGGGATCGGGCACTGAAGCTTTCTTT. This chain connects TRBV7-9 to TRBJ1-1; D is perhaps TRBD1 (6 bases). Germline V lookup: CDR1 SEHNR, CDR2 FQNEAQ (reference sequence). V lost 5 bases and J lost 4, with 17 bases in between. The CDR3 runs to 15 residues.

The V call is TRBV2, the J call TRBJ2-5, with a weak D call TRBD1 (5 bases). Germline CDR1 reads SNHLY; CDR2 reads FYNNEI. The CDR3 has 12 amino acids. Trimming removed 4 bases from V and 4 bases from J, with 7 bases in between. As DNA, the CDR3 is TGTGCCAGCAGTGGAACAGGAGAGACCCAGTACTTC. The encoded protein is CASSGTGETQYF. Using reference TRBV2 and TRBJ2-5 for the parts outside the CDR3, the full variable domain is EPEVTQTPSHQVTQMGQEVILRCVPISNHLYFYWYRQILGQKVEFLVSFYNNEISEKSEIFDDQFSVERPDGSNFTLKIRSTKLEDSAMYFCASSGTGETQYFGPGTRLLVL.

This chain connects TRBV11-2 to TRBJ1-2; D not certain. Trimming cost V 0 bases and J 9 bases, with 8 bases left between them. Germline loops: CDR1 SGHAT, CDR2 FQNNGV. The CDR3 is 12 amino acids. CDR3 bases: TGTGCCAGCAGCTTAGATGGTTTGAGCTACACCTTC. Protein product: CASSLDGLSYTF.

The rearrangement uses TRBV14 and TRBJ2-4; 11 positions match TRBD2. The ends lost 4 bases at V and 4 bases at J; junction bases unmatched: 15. Per the germline V gene, CDR1 is SGHDN and CDR2 is FVKESK. This CDR3 contains 19 residues. The DNA for the CDR3 is TGTGCCAGCAGCCCTTTTCCACTAGCGGGGGCCTTCCTGAAAAACATTCAGTACTTC. Its translation is CASSPFPLAGAFLKNIQYF.

The chain employs TRBV7-3 and TRBJ2-7; 9 nucleotides line up with TRBD2. The junction had 5 bases not matched to a gene; V was cut back by 5 bases and J by 0 bases. The CDR3 sequence is 15 residues long. CDR1 and CDR2 (germline): SGHTA, FQGTGA. CDR3 residues: CASSLSGGSSYEQYF. The CDR3 DNA follows: TGTGCCAGCAGCCTAAGCGGGGGGAGCTCCTACGAGCAGTACTTC. Variable domain in full (rest from reference TRBV7-3 and TRBJ2-7): GAGVSQTPSNKVTEKGKYVELRCDPISGHTALYWYRQSLGQGPEFLIYFQGTGAADDSGLPNDRFFAVRPEGSVSTLKIQRTERGDSAVYLCASSLSGGSSYEQYFGPGTRLTVT.